One sample yielded the 2 T cell receptor beta chains listed below, sequenced in a study of graft-versus-host responses after intestinal transplantation. Irradiated, violet-dye-labeled stimulator cells, around 200,000 in number, were plated with around 200,000 CFSE-labeled responder cells. Clones were sequenced by immunoSEQ multiplex PCR, and TCRdb holds only the in-frame ones, with some missing. The sample consists of under 8,000 clones, approximately 25% of them appearing once. The source material was alloreactive CD8+ T cells from a mixed lymphocyte reaction culture, sampled before transplantation. Subset denoted: CFSE-low proliferating T cells sorted from roughly six-day pre-transplant mixed lymphocyte reaction (GvH or HvG direction). The origin of the receptors is a human patient who was an organ donor for intestinal transplantation.

This clone qualifies as large. V gene TRBV5-6 combines with J gene TRBJ2-1; D possibly corresponds to TRBD1 (6 bases). Trimming removed 7 bases from V and 2 bases from J, with 7 bases in between. The CDR3 consists of 12 residues. From germline, CDR1 is SGHDT and CDR2 YYEEEE. This CDR3 reads CASWDTYNEQFF. CDR3 bases: TGTGCCAGCTGGGACACCTACAATGAGCAGTTCTTC.

The table lists this clone with a few counts. The chain couples TRBV27 to TRBJ1-2; D is possibly TRBD1 (5 bases). This CDR3 region has 14 residues. V lost 6 bases, J lost 6 bases, and 17 bases lay in between. Germline loops: CDR1 MNHEY, CDR2 SMNVEV (reference sequence). The CDR3 nucleotides read TGTGCCAGCAGATCGATCCAGGGACCCCATGGCTACACCTTC. It translates to CASRSIQGPHGYTF.